This passage covers 15 T cell receptor beta chains from one sample sequenced in a study of T-cell memory formation after mild COVID-19. TCRdb re-called the 5' RACE reads through MiXCR, storing one row per CDR3 protein. The sample lists 250,000 or so distinct CDR3 sequences, over 9% seen once, with 20% to 25% in the top ten. Sequenced material: PBMCs or a T cell subset sorted from them (not recorded which). Receptors originate from a man aged 18 to 29 who had mild COVID-19 (a few samples of this study predate the infection). Cell type and time point are not known.

The rearrangement uses TRBV4-3 and TRBJ1-4; D possibly corresponds to TRBD1 (5 bases). Trimming took 0 bases from V and 2 from J, leaving 10 bases between them. The CDR3 has 16 amino acids. Germline V gene lookup returns CDR1 LGHNA and CDR2 YSLEER. The CDR3 here is CASSQDRVSTNEKLFF. CDR3 sequence (DNA): TGCGCCAGCAGCCAAGACAGGGTGTCCACTAATGAAAAACTGTTTTTT.

In its sample, this clonotype was seen a few times. The V and J genes are TRBV3-1 and TRBJ1-2; D call uncertain. The CDR3 covers 17 residues. Germline CDR1 LGHDT, CDR2 YNNKEL (reference sequence). The V end was cut by 0 bases, the J end by 1 base, with 15 bases between. DNA of the CDR3: TGTGCCAGCAGCCAAGATTACCAGCTTAGATTTAACTATGGCTACACCTTC. Residues: CASSQDYQLRFNYGYTF.

This clonotype was detected many times. The gene calls are TRBV5-1 and TRBJ1-1, with D perhaps TRBD1 (6 bases). The CDR3 runs 14 residues. Germline V gene data show CDR1 as SGHRS and CDR2 as YFSETQ. Trimming removed 4 bases from V and 4 bases from J, with 14 bases in between. CDR3: CASSLQGYRTEAFF. The CDR3 DNA is TGCGCCAGCAGCCTCCAGGGGTACCGCACTGAAGCTTTCTTT.

The chain is built from TRBV15 and TRBJ1-5; D is unresolved. Germline CDR1 and CDR2: LNHNV and YYDKDF (reference sequence). Trimming took 3 bases from V and 5 from J, leaving 17 bases between them. CDR3 size: 16 residues. In DNA, the CDR3 is TGTGCCACCAGCAGTGGCCTCTGGCAGATCTATCAGCCCCAGCATTTT. Protein product: CATSSGLWQIYQPQHF.

The sample holds many counts of this clonotype. The chain employs TRBV7-9 and TRBJ1-1, with unresolved D. Germline V CDR1 and CDR2: SEHNR, FQNEAQ (reference sequence). Trimming took 5 bases from V and 1 from J, leaving 8 bases between them. This CDR3 comprises 13 residues. CDR3 DNA sequence: TGTGCCAGCAGCCCCGTTCGGAACACTGAAGCTTTCTTT. Translation gives CASSPVRNTEAFF.

The rearrangement joins TRBV20-1 to TRBJ2-5, with 8 bases that match TRBD1. Germline trimming cut 0 bases from V and 1 base from J; bases unmatched to any gene: 4. The length of the CDR3 is 15 residues. Germline V gene sequence: CDR1 DFQATT, CDR2 SNEGSKA (reference sequence). This CDR3 reads CSARDGQGLQETQYF. CDR3 bases: TGCAGTGCTAGAGACGGACAGGGTCTCCAAGAGACCCAGTACTTC.

CDR3 region: CASSLDTGAYNEQFF. CDR3 DNA: TGTGCCAGCAGCTTAGATACGGGCGCCTACAATGAGCAGTTCTTC. This rearrangement joins TRBV11-2 to TRBJ2-1; unclear D gene. Germline V CDR1 and CDR2: SGHAT, FQNNGV. V shed 0 bases and J shed 2 bases, with 8 bases lying between them. This CDR3 is 15 amino acids long.

V usage is TRBV6-2 or TRBV6-3 and J usage is TRBJ2-3, with D perhaps matching TRBD2 (6 bases). The germline V gene encodes CDR1 MNHEY and CDR2 SVGEGT. V was trimmed by 4 bases and J by 3 bases, leaving 20 bases between them. This CDR3 region has 17 residues. The CDR3 DNA reads as TGTGCCAGCAGTTTCGACACCCGGGGGTCCCTTACAGATACGCAGTATTTT. It is translated as CASSFDTRGSLTDTQYF.

This clonotype was picked up many times. Mismatch with germline at one junction end may stem from a read error. The chain carries TRBV5-1 and TRBJ1-2; 7 nucleotides line up with TRBD1. The V gene's germline CDR1 is SGHRS and CDR2 YFSETQ. The CDR3 spans 13 residues. The CDR3 DNA sequence: TGTGCCAGCAGCTTACAGGGGAACTATGGCTACACCTTC. It encodes CASSLQGNYGYTF.

This clonotype was counted between two and nine times. The CDR3 sequence: CASSLGQGFGNQPQHF. CDR3 in DNA: TGTGCCAGCAGTTTGGGACAGGGCTTTGGCAATCAGCCCCAGCATTTT. The V and J genes are TRBV12-3 or TRBV12-4 and TRBJ1-5; the match to TRBD1 covers 9 bases. With V trimmed by 3 bases and J by 2 bases, 5 bases remained unmatched. The CDR3 is 16 amino acids.

The chain employs TRBV20-1 and TRBJ2-3, with D unclear. In germline, CDR1 is DFQATT, CDR2 SNEGSKA (reference sequence). CDR3 size: 14 residues. Trimming took 5 bases from V and 0 from J, leaving 12 bases between them. Written as DNA, the CDR3 is TGCAGTGCTTTATCTCCTACTAGCACAGATACGCAGTATTTT. Amino acid sequence: CSALSPTSTDTQYF.

The V call is TRBV6-5, the J call TRBJ2-2, with 9 positions matching TRBD1. V lost 10 bases and J lost 4; bases outside the gene matches: 16. Germline V gene data show CDR1 as MNHEY and CDR2 as SVGAGI. This CDR3 spans 17 amino acids. Here the CDR3 DNA reads TGTGCCACTCTGCCAGGGGGGACAGGGTATATCACCGGGGAGCTGTTTTTT. This sequence encodes CATLPGGTGYITGELFF.

In this sample, this clonotype turned up many times. V and J are TRBV28 and TRBJ2-7; D might be TRBD1 (5 bases). The CDR3 consists of 15 residues. V lost 3 bases and J 5 bases, leaving 17 bases between the germline ends. CDR1 is MDHEN, CDR2 SYDVKM, per germline. The CDR3 DNA sequence: TGTGCCAGCAGTTTCTTCCGGCAGGGTGGACACGAGCAGTACGTC. It is translated as CASSFFRQGGHEQYV.

The CDR3 protein is CASSSRGTGNTIYF. The CDR3 DNA reads TGCGCCAGCAGCTCCAGGGGTACCGGAAACACCATATATTTT. The chain employs TRBV5-1 and TRBJ1-3, with D possibly being TRBD1 (6 bases). The CDR3 spans 14 residues. Germline values: CDR1 SGHRS, CDR2 YFSETQ. V lost 3 bases to trimming and J lost 4 bases, with 11 bases between them.

This clonotype turned up a few times. This chain uses TRBV30 with TRBJ2-7; D is unclear. CDR1 and CDR2 (germline): GTSNPN, SVGIG (reference sequence). V lost 5 bases, J lost 4 bases, and 12 bases lay in between. The CDR3 has 12 residues. The CDR3 DNA follows: TGTGCCTGGGACCCGGACGGTTACGAGCAGTACTTC. Translation: CAWDPDGYEQYF.